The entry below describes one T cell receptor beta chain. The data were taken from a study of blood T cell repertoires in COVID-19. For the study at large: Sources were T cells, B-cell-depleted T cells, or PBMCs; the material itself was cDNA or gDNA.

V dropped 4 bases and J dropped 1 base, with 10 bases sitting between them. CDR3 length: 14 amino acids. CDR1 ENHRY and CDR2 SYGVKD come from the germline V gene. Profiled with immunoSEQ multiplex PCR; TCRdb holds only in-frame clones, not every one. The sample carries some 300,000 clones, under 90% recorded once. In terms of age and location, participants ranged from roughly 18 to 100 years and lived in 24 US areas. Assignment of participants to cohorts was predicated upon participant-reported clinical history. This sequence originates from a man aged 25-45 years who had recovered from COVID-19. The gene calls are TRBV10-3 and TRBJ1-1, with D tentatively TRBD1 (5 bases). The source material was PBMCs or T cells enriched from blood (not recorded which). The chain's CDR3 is CAISADTWNTEAFF. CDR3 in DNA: TGTGCCATCAGTGCGGACACTTGGAACACTGAAGCTTTCTTT.